The table lists the clone carrying this T cell receptor (beta chain) with a count of one. The source of the sample is a study of blood T cell repertoires in COVID-19. The overall study: The cDNA or gDNA used as material had been derived from T cells, B-cell-depleted T cells, or PBMCs.

Original processing methods: Scientists estimated how many nucleated cells there were by amplifying reference gene primers. Produced via immunoSEQ multiplex PCR; TCRdb's table is partial and in-frame only. D and trimming were read from the DNA, whereas the V and J calls and clone size are those reported in that table. The sample yields a few hundred thousand clones, less than 90% seen once. V lost 4 bases and J lost 5, with 18 bases in between. This CDR3 has 15 amino acids. In germline, CDR1 is SGHNT, CDR2 YYREEE (reference sequence). The sequenced sample was peripheral blood. V usage is TRBV5-4 and J usage is TRBJ1-1; D unclear. This clonotype was obtained from a man in his 60s who had recovered from COVID-19. DNA for the CDR3: TGTGCCAGCAGCCCTTGGCGCGCGGGAGGAACTGAAGCTTTCTTT. As protein: CASSPWRAGGTEAFF. Based on the CDR3 plus reference TRBV5-4 and TRBJ1-1, the full variable domain is ETGVTQSPTHLIKTRGQQVTLRCSSQSGHNTVSWYQQALGQGPQFIFQYYREEENGRGNFPPRFSGLQFPNYSSELNVNALELDDSALYLCASSPWRAGGTEAFFGQGTRLTVV.